This note documents a single T cell receptor beta chain sequence. As yet, its antigen is unknown. For the library, individual cDNA molecules each received unique molecular identifiers. TCRdb fed the reads into MiXCR, producing one record per CDR3 protein. The table has about 120,000 distinct CDR3 sequences, approximately 9.3% seen once. Unseparated into fractions, whole blood served as the source from which total RNA was extracted. The CDR3 runs to 16 residues. V trimming: 6 bases; J trimming: 1 base; junction bases outside the gene matches: 6. CDR1 KGHSH and CDR2 LQKENI come from the germline V gene. The sample is drawn from a study of human T cells and chemical hapten exposure. For the study at large: TCR yields differed between samples (mainly from small differences in pooled library volume). Study results and limitations: The study found that DPC sensitization did not change TCRs above 1 in 1000 frequency.

This TCR was recovered from a human donor in good health. Some clones in this sample may be carry-over from other donors' samples. Sequencing used whole blood. This chain links TRBV18 with TRBJ2-2; 9 bases line up with TRBD1. CDR3 DNA sequence: TGTGCCAGCTCCCAGCCGGGACAGGGGAACACCGGGGAGCTGTTTTTT. As protein: CASSQPGQGNTGELFF.